This T cell receptor (beta chain) was profiled in a study of technical replicates of blood from a handful of donors. This clone appeared a few times. TCRdb keeps only in-frame clones here, not all; method: immunoSEQ multiplex PCR. Counted here are about 53,000 clones, approximately 86% occurring once; the ten biggest clones make up 5.6%. Per germline, CDR1 SGHDT and CDR2 YYEEEE. V dropped 4 bases and J dropped 6; count of bases not matched to a gene: 5. This CDR3 has 14 amino acids. The gene calls are TRBV5-6 and TRBJ2-1, with TRBD1 matching 9 bases. The TCR was taken from a human donor in good health. Some clones in this sample may be carry-over from other donors' samples. Specimen: PBMCs. The DNA of the CDR3 is TGTGCCAGCAGCAAGGGACAGGGCTTCAATGAGCAGTTCTTC. This codes for CASSKGQGFNEQFF.